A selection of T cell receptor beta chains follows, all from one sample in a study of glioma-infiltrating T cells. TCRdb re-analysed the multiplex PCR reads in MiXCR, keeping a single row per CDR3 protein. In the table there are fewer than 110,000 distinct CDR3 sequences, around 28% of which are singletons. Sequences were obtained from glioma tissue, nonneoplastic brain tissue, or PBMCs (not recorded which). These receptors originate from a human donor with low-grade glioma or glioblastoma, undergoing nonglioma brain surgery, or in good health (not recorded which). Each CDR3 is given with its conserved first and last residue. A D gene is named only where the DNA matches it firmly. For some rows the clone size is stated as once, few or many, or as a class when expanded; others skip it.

CASSPNLVGEQYF	TGTGCCAGCAGTCCAAATCTAGTGGGCGAGCAGTACTTC	NA	TRBV7-2	medium-sized	TRBJ2-7
CASSLGGAVLEQYF	TGTGCCAGCAGTTTGGGGGGGGCCGTTTTAGAGCAGTACTTC	NA	TRBV12-3/TRBV12-4	NA	TRBJ2-7
CASSPRGNNVNTEAFF	TGTGCCAGCTCACCACGCGGAAACAACGTAAACACTGAAGCTTTCTTT	NA	TRBV18	few	TRBJ1-1
CASSHRGPDTQYF	TGTGCCAGCAGTCACCGGGGGCCAGATACGCAGTATTTT	NA	TRBV7-3	few	TRBJ2-3
CASSPPGGSKAFF	TGTGCCAGCTCACCACCGGGAGGGTCTAAAGCTTTCTTT	NA	TRBV6-5	NA	TRBJ1-1
CSARGGDRGHYGYTF	TGCAGTGCTAGAGGAGGGGACAGGGGGCATTATGGCTACACCTTC	TRBD1	TRBV20-1	NA	TRBJ1-2
CASSPDQGLDTEAFF	TGTGCCAGCTCACCGGATCAGGGGCTGGACACTGAAGCTTTCTTT	NA	TRBV18	few	TRBJ1-1
CASSLTTQGKMGTDTQYF	TGTGCCAGCAGTTTAACGACGCAGGGGAAGATGGGCACAGATACGCAGTATTTT	NA	TRBV28	NA	TRBJ2-3
CASSLIVKGGEDRAEAFF	TGTGCCAGCAGCTTAATTGTGAAAGGGGGGGAGGATCGTGCTGAAGCTTTCTTT	NA	TRBV7-9	NA	TRBJ1-1
CASSSSPAYGYTF	TGTGCCAGCAGTTCTAGCCCCGCCTATGGCTACACCTTC	NA	TRBV27	many	TRBJ1-2
CASSITERLAGEQYF	TGCGCCAGCAGCATCACAGAACGCTTGGCGGGCGAGCAGTACTTC	NA	TRBV5-1	NA	TRBJ2-7
CASSTQEDYGYTF	TGTGCCAGCAGCACACAGGAAGACTATGGCTACACCTTC	NA	TRBV2	few	TRBJ1-2
CASSYGNEFEAFF	TGTGCCAGCAGTTACGGTAATGAATTTGAAGCTTTCTTT	NA	TRBV6-2/TRBV6-3	many	TRBJ1-1
CATGASSGNTIYF	TGTGCCACCGGGGCCTCCTCTGGAAACACCATATATTTT	NA	TRBV6-1	many	TRBJ1-3
CASSQGQGETQYF	TGTGCCAGCAGCCAAGGGCAGGGCGAGACCCAGTACTTC	NA	TRBV3-1	few	TRBJ2-5
CASSLIDTEAFF	TGTGCCAGCAGCTTAATAGACACTGAAGCTTTCTTT	NA	TRBV7-2	many	TRBJ1-1
CASSRRLLNEKLFF	TGTGCCAGCAGTCGCCGGTTGTTGAATGAAAAACTGTTTTTT	NA	TRBV28	many	TRBJ1-4
CSARATKISSPTIGEQFF	TGCAGTGCTAGAGCCACGAAAATTAGCAGCCCCACCATTGGTGAGCAGTTCTTC	NA	TRBV20-1	NA	TRBJ2-1
CASSLGGAVVETQYF	TGTGCCAGCAGTCTCGGGGGGGCAGTAGTCGAGACCCAGTACTTC	TRBD2	TRBV9	NA	TRBJ2-5
CASMIGSGANVLTF	TGTGCCAGCATGATCGGGTCTGGGGCCAACGTCCTGACTTTC	NA	TRBV6-1	many	TRBJ2-6
CASSTTGTSLHEQFF	TGTGCCAGCAGCACCACCGGGACTAGTCTCCATGAGCAGTTCTTC	TRBD2	TRBV7-2	many	TRBJ2-1
CATSDLGDAGETQYF	TGTGCCACCAGTGATTTGGGGGACGCCGGAGAGACCCAGTACTTC	NA	TRBV24-1	many	TRBJ2-5
CASSQGPGQGDDTQYF	TGCGCCAGCAGCCAAGGGCCGGGACAGGGGGACGATACGCAGTATTTT	TRBD1	TRBV4-1	few	TRBJ2-3
CSADARSMNTEAFF	TGCAGTGCGGACGCTCGGAGCATGAACACTGAAGCTTTCTTT	NA	TRBV20-1	many	TRBJ1-1
CASSPDANTEAFF	TGTGCCAGCAGCCCAGATGCAAACACTGAAGCTTTCTTT	NA	TRBV12-3/TRBV12-4	many	TRBJ1-1
CASSGQGGEQYF	TGTGCCAGCAGTGGTCAGGGAGGAGAGCAGTACTTC	NA	TRBV6-4	NA	TRBJ2-7
CASSLRTGSVSYGYTF	TGTGCCAGTAGTCTTCGGACAGGGAGTGTGTCCTATGGCTACACCTTC	TRBD1	TRBV19	NA	TRBJ1-2
CSARRETAVETQHF	TGCAGTGCTAGAAGAGAGACGGCAGTGGAGACCCAGCATTTT	NA	TRBV20-1	many	TRBJ1-5
CASSQGITVYNSPLHF	TGCGCCAGCAGCCAAGGGATTACCGTCTATAATTCACCCCTCCACTTT	NA	TRBV4-3	few	TRBJ1-6